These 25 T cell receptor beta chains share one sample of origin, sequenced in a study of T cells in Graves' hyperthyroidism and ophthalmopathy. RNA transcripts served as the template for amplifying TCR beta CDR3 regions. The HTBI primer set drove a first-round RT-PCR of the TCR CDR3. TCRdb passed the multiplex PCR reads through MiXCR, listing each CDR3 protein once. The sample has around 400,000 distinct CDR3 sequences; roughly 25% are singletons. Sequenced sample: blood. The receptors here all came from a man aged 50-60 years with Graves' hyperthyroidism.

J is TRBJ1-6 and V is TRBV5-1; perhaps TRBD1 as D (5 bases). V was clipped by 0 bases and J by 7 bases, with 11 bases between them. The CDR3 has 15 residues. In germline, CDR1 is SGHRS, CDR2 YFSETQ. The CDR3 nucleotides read TGCGCCAGCAGCTTGGAGGGGACGCACAATTCACCCCTCCACTTT. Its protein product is CASSLEGTHNSPLHF.

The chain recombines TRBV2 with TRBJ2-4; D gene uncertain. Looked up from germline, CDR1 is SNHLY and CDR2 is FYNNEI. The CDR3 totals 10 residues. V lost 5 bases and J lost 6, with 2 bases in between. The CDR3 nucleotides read TGTGCCAGCAGTCGAAACATTCAGTACTTC. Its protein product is CASSRNIQYF.

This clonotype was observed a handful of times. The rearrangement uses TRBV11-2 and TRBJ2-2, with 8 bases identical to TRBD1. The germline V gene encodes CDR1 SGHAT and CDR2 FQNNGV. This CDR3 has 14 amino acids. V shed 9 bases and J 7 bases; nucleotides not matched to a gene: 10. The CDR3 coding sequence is TGTGCCAGTGACCCCCAGGGGGCTGACGGGGAGCTGTTTTTT. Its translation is CASDPQGADGELFF.

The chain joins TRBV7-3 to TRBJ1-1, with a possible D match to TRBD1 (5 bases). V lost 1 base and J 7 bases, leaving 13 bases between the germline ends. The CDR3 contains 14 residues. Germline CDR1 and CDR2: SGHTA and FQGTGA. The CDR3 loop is CASSLIRADSEAFF. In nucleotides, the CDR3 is TGTGCCAGCAGCTTAATCAGGGCCGACAGTGAAGCTTTCTTT.

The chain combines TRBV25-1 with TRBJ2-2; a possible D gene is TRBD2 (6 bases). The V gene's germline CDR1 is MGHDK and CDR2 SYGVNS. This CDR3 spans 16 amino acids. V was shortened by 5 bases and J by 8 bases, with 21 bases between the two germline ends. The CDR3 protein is CASSYRDSRRPGELFF. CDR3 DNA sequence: TGTGCCAGCAGTTACCGGGACTCTAGACGACCGGGGGAGCTGTTTTTT.

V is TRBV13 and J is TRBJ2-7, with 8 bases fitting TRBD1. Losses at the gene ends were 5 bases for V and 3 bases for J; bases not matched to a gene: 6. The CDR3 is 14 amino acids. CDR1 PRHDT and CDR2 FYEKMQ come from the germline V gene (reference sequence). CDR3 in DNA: TGTGCCAGCAGCCGACAGGGGACAGGCTACGAGCAGTACTTC. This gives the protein CASSRQGTGYEQYF.

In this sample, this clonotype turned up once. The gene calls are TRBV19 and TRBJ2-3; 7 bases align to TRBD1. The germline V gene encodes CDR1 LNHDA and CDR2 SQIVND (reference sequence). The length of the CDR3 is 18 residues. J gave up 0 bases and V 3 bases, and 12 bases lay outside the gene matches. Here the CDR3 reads CASSMGTGTVTSTDTQYF. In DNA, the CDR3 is TGTGCCAGTAGTATGGGGACCGGGACAGTTACTAGCACAGATACGCAGTATTTT.

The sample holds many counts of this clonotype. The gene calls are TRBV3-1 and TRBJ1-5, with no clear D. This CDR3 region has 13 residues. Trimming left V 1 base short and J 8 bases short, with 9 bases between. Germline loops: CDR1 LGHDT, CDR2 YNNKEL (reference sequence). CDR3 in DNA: TGTGCCAGCAGCCAAGGGTTATATGAGCCCCAGCATTTT. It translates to CASSQGLYEPQHF.

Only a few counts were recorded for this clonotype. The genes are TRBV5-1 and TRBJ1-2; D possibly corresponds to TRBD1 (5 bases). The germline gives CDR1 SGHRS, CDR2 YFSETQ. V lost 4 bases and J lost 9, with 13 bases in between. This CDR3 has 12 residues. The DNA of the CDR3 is TGCGCCAGCAGCCCCGGGGCTTCCCGCTACACCTTC. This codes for CASSPGASRYTF.

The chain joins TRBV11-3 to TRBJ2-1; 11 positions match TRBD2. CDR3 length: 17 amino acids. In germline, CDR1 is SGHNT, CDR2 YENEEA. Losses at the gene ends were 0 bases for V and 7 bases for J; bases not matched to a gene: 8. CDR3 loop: CASSLDAGTSGLNEQFF. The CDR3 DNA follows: TGTGCCAGCAGCTTAGATGCCGGGACTAGCGGTCTGAATGAGCAGTTCTTC.

CDR3 DNA sequence: TGTGCCAGTATGGGGTCCATAGGGCCCTACGAGCAGTACTTC. It is translated as CASMGSIGPYEQYF. The genes are TRBV19 and TRBJ2-7; D ambiguous. CDR1 and CDR2 (germline): LNHDA, SQIVND (reference sequence). The CDR3 is 14 residues long. Trimming stripped 7 bases from V and 2 bases from J, with 15 bases between.

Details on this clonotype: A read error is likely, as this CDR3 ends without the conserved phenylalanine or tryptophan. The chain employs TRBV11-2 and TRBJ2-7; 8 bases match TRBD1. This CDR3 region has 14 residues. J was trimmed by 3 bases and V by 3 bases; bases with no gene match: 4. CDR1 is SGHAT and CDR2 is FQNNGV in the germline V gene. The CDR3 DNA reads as TGTGCCAGCAGCTTTGACAGGGGACTCTACGAGCAGTACCTC. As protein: CASSFDRGLYEQYL.

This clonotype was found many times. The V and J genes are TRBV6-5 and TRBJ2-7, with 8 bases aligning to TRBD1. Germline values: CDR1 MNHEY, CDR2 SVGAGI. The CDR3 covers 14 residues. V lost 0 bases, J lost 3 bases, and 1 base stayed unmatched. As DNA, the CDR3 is TGTGCCAGCAGTTACTCGACAGGGGACTACGAGCAGTACTTC. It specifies CASSYSTGDYEQYF.

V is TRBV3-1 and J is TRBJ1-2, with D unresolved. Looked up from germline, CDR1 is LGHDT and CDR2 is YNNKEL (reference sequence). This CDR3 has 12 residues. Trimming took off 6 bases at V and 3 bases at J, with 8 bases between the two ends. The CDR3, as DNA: TGTGCCAGCAGTGCGGGGTACTATGGCTACACCTTC. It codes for CASSAGYYGYTF.

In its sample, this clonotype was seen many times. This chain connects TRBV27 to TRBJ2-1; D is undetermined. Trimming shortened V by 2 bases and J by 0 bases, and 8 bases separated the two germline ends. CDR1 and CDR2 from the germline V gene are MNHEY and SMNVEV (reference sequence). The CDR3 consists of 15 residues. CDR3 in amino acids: CASSLGRASYNEQFF. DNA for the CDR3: TGTGCCAGCAGTTTAGGCCGCGCCTCCTACAATGAGCAGTTCTTC.

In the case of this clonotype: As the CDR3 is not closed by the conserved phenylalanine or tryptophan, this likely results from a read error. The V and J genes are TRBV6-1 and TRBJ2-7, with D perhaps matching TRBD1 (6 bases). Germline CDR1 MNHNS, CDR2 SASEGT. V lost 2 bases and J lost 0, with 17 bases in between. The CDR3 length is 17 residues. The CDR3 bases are TGTGCCAGCAGTGAAAGGGGGTACGGGGAGAGCTCCTACGAGCAGTACCTC. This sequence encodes CASSERGYGESSYEQYL.

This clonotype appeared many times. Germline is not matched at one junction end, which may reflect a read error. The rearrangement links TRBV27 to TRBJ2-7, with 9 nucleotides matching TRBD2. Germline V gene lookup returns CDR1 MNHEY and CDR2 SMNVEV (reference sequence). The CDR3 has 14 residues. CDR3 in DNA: TGTGCCAGCAGTAAACTAGCGGGCTATGGGGAGCAGTATTTC. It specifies CASSKLAGYGEQYF.

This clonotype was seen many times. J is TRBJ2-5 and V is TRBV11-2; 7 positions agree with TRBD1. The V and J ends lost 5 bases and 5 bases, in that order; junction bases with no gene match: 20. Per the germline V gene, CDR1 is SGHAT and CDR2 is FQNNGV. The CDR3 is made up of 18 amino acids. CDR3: CASSLIAASKGAGETQYF. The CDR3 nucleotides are TGTGCCAGCAGCCTGATCGCCGCCTCCAAGGGGGCTGGGGAGACCCAGTACTTC.

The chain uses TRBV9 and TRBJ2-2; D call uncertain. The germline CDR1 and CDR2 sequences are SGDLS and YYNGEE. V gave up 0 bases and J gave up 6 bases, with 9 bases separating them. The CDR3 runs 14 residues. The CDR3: CASSVEAYSGELFF. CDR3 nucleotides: TGTGCCAGCAGCGTAGAAGCGTACTCCGGGGAGCTGTTTTTT. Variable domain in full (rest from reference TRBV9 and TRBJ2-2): DSGVTQTPKHLITATGQRVTLRCSPRSGDLSVYWYQQSLDQGLQFLIQYYNGEERAKGNILERFSAQQFPDLHSELNLSSLELGDSALYFCASSVEAYSGELFFGEGSRLTVL.

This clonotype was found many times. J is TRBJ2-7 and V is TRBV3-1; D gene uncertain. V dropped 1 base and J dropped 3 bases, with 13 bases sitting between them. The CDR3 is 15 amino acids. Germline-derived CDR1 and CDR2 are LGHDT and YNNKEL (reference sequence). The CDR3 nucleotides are TGTGCCAGCAGCCAAGGGGATCCGCCCCTCTACGAGCAGTACTTC. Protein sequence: CASSQGDPPLYEQYF.

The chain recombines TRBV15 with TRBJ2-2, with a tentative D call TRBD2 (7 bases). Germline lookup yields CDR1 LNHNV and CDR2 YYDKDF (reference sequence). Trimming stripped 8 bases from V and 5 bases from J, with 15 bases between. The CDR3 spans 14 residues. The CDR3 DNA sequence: TGTGCCACCCGAGGGGGGGCATGGACCGGGGAGCTGTTTTTT. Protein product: CATRGGAWTGELFF.

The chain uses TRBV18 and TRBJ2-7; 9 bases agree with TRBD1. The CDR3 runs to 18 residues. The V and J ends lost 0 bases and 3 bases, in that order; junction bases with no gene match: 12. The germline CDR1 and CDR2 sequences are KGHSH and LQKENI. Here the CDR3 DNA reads TGTGCCAGCTCACCACCCCCGGGACAGGGATATGAAATCTACGAGCAGTACTTC. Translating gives CASSPPPGQGYEIYEQYF.

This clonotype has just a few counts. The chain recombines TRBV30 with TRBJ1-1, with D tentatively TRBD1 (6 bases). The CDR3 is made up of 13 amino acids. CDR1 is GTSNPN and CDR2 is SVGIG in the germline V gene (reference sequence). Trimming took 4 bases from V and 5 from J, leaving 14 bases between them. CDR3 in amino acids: CAWTITGSTEAFF. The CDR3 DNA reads TGTGCCTGGACAATAACAGGGTCAACTGAAGCTTTCTTT.

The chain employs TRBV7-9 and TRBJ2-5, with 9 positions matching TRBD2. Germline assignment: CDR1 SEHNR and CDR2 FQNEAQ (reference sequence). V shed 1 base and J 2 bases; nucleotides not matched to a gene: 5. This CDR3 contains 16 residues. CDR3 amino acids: CASSLDSSGVQETQYF. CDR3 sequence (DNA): TGTGCCAGCAGCTTAGATTCTAGCGGGGTGCAAGAGACCCAGTACTTC.

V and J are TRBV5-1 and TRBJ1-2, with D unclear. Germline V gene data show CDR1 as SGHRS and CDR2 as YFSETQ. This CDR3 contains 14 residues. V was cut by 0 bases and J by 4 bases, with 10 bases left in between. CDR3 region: CASSLAPNGYGYTF. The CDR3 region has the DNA TGCGCCAGCAGCTTGGCCCCCAACGGCTATGGCTACACCTTC.